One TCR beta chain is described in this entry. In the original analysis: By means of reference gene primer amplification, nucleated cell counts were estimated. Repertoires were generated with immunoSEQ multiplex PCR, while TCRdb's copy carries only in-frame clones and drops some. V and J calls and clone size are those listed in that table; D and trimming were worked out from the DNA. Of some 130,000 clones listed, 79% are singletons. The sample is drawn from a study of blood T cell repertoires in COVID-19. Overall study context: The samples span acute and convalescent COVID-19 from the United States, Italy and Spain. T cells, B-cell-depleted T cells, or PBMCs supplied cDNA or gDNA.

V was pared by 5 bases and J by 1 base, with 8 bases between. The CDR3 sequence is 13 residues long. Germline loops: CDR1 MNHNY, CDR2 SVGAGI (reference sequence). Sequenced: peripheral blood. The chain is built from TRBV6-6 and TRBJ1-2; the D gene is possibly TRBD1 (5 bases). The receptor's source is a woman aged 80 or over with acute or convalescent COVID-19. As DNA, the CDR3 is TGTGCCAGCAGTGCCAGGGATAACTATGGCTACACCTTC. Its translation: CASSARDNYGYTF.